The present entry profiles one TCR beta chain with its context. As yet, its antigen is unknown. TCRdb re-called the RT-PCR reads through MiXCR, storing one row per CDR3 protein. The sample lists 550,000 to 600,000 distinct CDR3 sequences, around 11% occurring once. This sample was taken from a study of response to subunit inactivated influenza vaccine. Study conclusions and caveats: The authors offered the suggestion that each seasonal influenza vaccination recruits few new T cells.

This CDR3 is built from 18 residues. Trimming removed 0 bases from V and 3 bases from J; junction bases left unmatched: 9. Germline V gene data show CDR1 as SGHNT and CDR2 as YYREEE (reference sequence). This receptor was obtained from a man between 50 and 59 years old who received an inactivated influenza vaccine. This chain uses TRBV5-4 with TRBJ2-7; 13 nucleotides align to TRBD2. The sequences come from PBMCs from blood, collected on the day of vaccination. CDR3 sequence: CASSLGRPGTSGIYEQYF. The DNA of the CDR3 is TGTGCCAGCAGCTTGGGGCGACCTGGGACTAGCGGGATCTACGAGCAGTACTTC.